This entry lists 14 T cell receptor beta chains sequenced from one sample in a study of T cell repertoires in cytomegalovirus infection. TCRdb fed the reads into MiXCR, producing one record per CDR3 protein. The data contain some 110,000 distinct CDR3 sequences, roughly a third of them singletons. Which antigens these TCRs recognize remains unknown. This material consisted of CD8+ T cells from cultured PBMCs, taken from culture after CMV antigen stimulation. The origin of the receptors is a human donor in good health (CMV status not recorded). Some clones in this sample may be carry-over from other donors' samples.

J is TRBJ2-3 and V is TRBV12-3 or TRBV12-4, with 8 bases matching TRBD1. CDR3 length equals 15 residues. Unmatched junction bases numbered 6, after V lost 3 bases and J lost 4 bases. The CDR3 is CASSFVGQASDTQYF. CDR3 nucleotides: TGTGCCAGCAGTTTCGTGGGACAGGCATCAGATACGCAGTATTTT.

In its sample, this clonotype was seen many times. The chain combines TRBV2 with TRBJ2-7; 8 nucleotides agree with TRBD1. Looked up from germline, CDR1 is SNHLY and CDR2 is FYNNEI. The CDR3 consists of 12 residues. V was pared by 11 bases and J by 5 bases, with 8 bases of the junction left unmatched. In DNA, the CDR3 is TGTGCCGGCGGACAGGGATCCCACGAGCAGTACTTC. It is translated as CAGGQGSHEQYF.

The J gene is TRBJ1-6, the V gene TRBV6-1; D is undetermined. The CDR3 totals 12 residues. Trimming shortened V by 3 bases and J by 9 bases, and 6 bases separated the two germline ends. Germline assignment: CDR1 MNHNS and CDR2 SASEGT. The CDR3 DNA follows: TGTGCCAGCAGTGAGTTCGGTTCACCCCTCCACTTT. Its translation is CASSEFGSPLHF.

In nucleotides, the CDR3 is TGTGCCAGCAGCCAAGCCGGGACTAGCGGGGGTAATTATCTGGAGGATGAGCAGTTCTTC. Translation gives CASSQAGTSGGNYLEDEQFF. This chain connects TRBV7-6 to TRBJ2-1; 14 positions match TRBD2. CDR3 length: 20 amino acids. Trimming took 5 bases from V and 8 from J; bases not matched to a gene: 20. Per germline, CDR1 SGHVS and CDR2 FNYEAQ. The full variable domain, in which reference TRBV7-6 and TRBJ2-1 provide the parts outside the CDR3, is GAGVSQSPRYKVTKRGQDVALRCDPISGHVSLYWYRQALGQGPEFLTYFNYEAQQDKSGLPNDRFSAERPEGSISTLTIQRTEQRDSAMYRCASSQAGTSGGNYLEDEQFFGPGTRLTVL.

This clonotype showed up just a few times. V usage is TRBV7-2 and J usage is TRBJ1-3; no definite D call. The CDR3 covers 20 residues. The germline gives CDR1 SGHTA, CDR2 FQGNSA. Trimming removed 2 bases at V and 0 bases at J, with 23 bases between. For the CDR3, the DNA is TGTGCCAGCAGCTTAACGGGCAGTACAAACTTACAATCCTCTGGAAACACCATATATTTT. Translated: CASSLTGSTNLQSSGNTIYF.

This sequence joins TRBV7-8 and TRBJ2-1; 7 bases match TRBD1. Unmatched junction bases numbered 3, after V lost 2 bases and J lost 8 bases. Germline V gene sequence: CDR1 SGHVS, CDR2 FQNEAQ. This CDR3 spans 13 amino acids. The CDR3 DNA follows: TGTGCCAGCAGCTTAACAGGGGTCGATGAGCAGTTCTTC. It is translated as CASSLTGVDEQFF. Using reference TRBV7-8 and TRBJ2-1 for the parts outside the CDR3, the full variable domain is GAGVSQSPRYKVAKRGQDVALRCDPISGHVSLFWYQQALGQGPEFLTYFQNEAQLDKSGLPSDRFFAERPEGSVSTLKIQRTQQEDSAVYLCASSLTGVDEQFFGPGTRLTVL.

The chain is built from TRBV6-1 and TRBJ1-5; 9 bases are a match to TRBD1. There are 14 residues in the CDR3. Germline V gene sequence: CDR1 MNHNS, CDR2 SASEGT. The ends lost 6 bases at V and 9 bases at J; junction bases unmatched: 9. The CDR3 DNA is TGTGCCAGCAGCGACTACAGGGGGCTCTGGCCCCAGCATTTT. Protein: CASSDYRGLWPQHF.

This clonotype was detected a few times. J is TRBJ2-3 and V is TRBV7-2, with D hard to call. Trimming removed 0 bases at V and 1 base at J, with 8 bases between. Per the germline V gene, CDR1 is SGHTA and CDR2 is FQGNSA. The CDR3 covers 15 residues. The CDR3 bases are TGTGCCAGCAGCTTAGCGGACGGTCGCACAGATACGCAGTATTTT. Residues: CASSLADGRTDTQYF.

The CDR3, as DNA: TGTGCCAGCAGCTTATATAGGTCGACAGGGGATCGTCTCTCTGGAAACACCATATATTTT. Its translation: CASSLYRSTGDRLSGNTIYF. This sequence joins TRBV7-8 and TRBJ1-3, with 8 bases fitting TRBD1. Germline V lookup: CDR1 SGHVS, CDR2 FQNEAQ. V shed 2 bases and J 0 bases; nucleotides not matched to a gene: 15. The CDR3 extends over 20 amino acids.

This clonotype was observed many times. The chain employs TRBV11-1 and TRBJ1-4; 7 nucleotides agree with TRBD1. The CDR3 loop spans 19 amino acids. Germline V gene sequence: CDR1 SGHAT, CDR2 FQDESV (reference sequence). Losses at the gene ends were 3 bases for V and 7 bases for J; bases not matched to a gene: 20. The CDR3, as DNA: TGTGCCAGCAGCTTGAATTCTAACCTTAAAGGGGGCGATCCTGAAAAACTGTTTTTT. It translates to CASSLNSNLKGGDPEKLFF.

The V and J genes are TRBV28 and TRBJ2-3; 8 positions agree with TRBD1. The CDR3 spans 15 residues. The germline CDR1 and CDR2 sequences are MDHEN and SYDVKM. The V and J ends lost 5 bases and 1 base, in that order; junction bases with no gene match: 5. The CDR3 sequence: CASSNQGAGTDTQYF. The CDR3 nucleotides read TGTGCCAGCAGTAATCAGGGGGCAGGCACAGATACGCAGTATTTT.

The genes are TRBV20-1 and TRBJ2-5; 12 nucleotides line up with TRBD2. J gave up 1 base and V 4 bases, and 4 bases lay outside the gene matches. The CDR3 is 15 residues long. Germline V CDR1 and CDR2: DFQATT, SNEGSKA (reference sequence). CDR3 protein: CSATGLAGLQETQYF. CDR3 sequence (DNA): TGCAGTGCTACCGGACTAGCGGGGCTCCAAGAGACCCAGTACTTC.

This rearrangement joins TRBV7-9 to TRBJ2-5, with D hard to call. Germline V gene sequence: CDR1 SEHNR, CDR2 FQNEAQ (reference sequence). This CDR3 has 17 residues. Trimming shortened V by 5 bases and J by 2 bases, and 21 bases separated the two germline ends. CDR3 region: CASSPRWTETQQETQYF. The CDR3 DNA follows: TGTGCCAGCAGCCCGCGGTGGACCGAAACCCAACAAGAGACCCAGTACTTC.

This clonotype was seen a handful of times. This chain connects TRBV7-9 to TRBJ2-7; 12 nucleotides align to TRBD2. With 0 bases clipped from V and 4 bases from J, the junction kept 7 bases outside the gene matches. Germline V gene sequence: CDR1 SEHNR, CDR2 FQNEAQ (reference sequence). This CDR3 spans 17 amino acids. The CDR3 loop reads CASSLATSGGYSYEQYF. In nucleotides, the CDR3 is TGTGCCAGCAGCTTAGCAACTAGCGGGGGGTACTCGTACGAGCAGTACTTC.